The next 14 T cell receptor beta chains were all read from a single sample in a study of T cell responses to AZD1222 COVID-19 vaccine. Sequencing was performed with immunoSEQ multiplex PCR; in TCRdb, only in-frame clones are kept and a portion is missing. The data contain 54,000 or so clones, around 90% of them seen just once; the ten biggest clones take up 2%. The starting material was peripheral blood, obtained on day 0 of AZD1222 vaccination. These receptors all stem from an adult in good health.

Note on this clone: This specimen includes other DNA sequences encoding the same CDR3. The J gene is TRBJ1-2, the V gene TRBV18; a possible D gene is TRBD1 (6 bases). The CDR3 length is 13 residues. Germline CDR1 KGHSH, CDR2 LQKENI. V was trimmed by 2 bases and J by 4 bases, leaving 8 bases between them. CDR3 sequence reads: CASSPEGGYGYTF. In DNA form, the CDR3 reads TGTGCCAGCTCACCAGAAGGGGGCTATGGCTACACCTTC.

The J gene is TRBJ1-4, the V gene TRBV7-9; a possible D gene is TRBD1 (5 bases). Germline loops: CDR1 SEHNR, CDR2 FQNEAQ (reference sequence). The CDR3 is made up of 14 amino acids. V dropped 5 bases and J dropped 7 bases, with 14 bases sitting between them. CDR3: CASSRDPEGEKLFF. The CDR3 coding sequence is TGTGCCAGCAGCCGGGACCCAGAGGGTGAAAAACTGTTTTTT.

J is TRBJ2-3 and V is TRBV9, with unresolved D. Germline CDR1 is SGDLS and CDR2 is YYNGEE. Deletions cut 4 bases from V and 0 bases from J, with 15 bases between. The CDR3 contains 16 residues. The CDR3 coding sequence is TGTGCCAGCAGCACCGGCACCGCAACTAGCACAGATACGCAGTATTTT. Translated: CASSTGTATSTDTQYF.

This chain joins TRBV9 and TRBJ1-2; no clear D. CDR1 is SGDLS and CDR2 is YYNGEE in the germline V gene. This CDR3 is 14 amino acids long. Trimming shortened V by 0 bases and J by 0 bases, and 6 bases separated the two germline ends. The CDR3 loop reads CASSVDPSNYGYTF. The CDR3, as DNA: TGTGCCAGCAGCGTAGATCCGTCTAACTATGGCTACACCTTC.

This rearrangement joins TRBV13 to TRBJ2-3, with TRBD2 matching over 10 bases. V gave up 7 bases and J gave up 3 bases; unmatched junction bases: 10. Germline V gives CDR1 PRHDT, CDR2 FYEKMQ (reference sequence). This CDR3 has 16 amino acids. The CDR3 DNA follows: TGTGCCAGCATCGCCAGCGGGAGGGCCTGGACAGATACGCAGTATTTT. Translating gives CASIASGRAWTDTQYF.

The chain has TRBV10-3 and TRBJ1-3, with 7 bases aligning to TRBD1. Germline assignment: CDR1 ENHRY and CDR2 SYGVKD. J gave up 0 bases and V 7 bases, and 3 bases lay outside the gene matches. CDR3 length equals 14 residues. The CDR3 DNA follows: TGTGCCATCAAAGGGACAGTCTCTGGAAACACCATATATTTT. Its translation: CAIKGTVSGNTIYF.

The V gene is TRBV28, the J gene TRBJ2-5; 8 positions agree with TRBD2. The CDR3 runs 14 residues. CDR1 and CDR2 from the germline V gene are MDHEN and SYDVKM. V shed 6 bases, J shed 5 bases, and the junction held 8 bases outside the gene matches. This CDR3 reads CASSGAGARETQYF. DNA of the CDR3: TGTGCCAGCAGCGGAGCGGGAGCCCGGGAGACCCAGTACTTC.

CDR3 region: CASSRNTEAFF. The CDR3 DNA follows: TGCGCCAGCAGCAGAAACACTGAAGCTTTCTTT. The chain has TRBV5-1 and TRBJ1-1, with unresolved D. V lost 4 bases, J lost 2 bases, and 3 bases lay in between. The CDR3 runs 11 residues. Germline CDR1 and CDR2: SGHRS and YFSETQ. The full variable domain, its missing parts supplied by reference TRBV5-1 and TRBJ1-1, is KAGVTQTPRYLIKTRGQQVTLSCSPISGHRSVSWYQQTPGQGLQFLFEYFSETQRNKGNFPGRFSGRQFSNSRSEMNVSTLELGDSALYLCASSRNTEAFFGQGTRLTVV.

This sequence joins TRBV19 and TRBJ2-7, with 9 bases aligning to TRBD1. The V segment lost 5 bases and the J segment 4 bases; nucleotides outside the gene matches: 15. CDR1 is LNHDA and CDR2 is SQIVND in the germline V gene (reference sequence). The CDR3 totals 17 residues. CDR3 protein: CASSAEKTWTGVYEQYF. The CDR3 DNA reads TGTGCCAGTAGTGCAGAGAAAACATGGACAGGGGTTTACGAGCAGTACTTC.

The rearrangement links TRBV6-2 or TRBV6-3 to TRBJ1-5, with D hard to call. This CDR3 has 13 residues. In germline, CDR1 is MNHEY, CDR2 SVGEGT. V was cut by 6 bases and J by 3 bases, with 9 bases left in between. CDR3 region: CASSLLDNQPQHF. The CDR3 coding sequence is TGTGCCAGCAGCCTACTAGACAATCAGCCCCAGCATTTT.

This chain uses TRBV5-1 with TRBJ2-7, with 9 positions matching TRBD2. J gave up 2 bases and V 3 bases, and 3 bases lay outside the gene matches. This CDR3 region has 14 residues. Germline V gives CDR1 SGHRS, CDR2 YFSETQ. Written as DNA, the CDR3 is TGCGCCAGCAGCTGGCGGGAGGGACCCTACGAGCAGTACTTC. This codes for CASSWREGPYEQYF.

The rearrangement uses TRBV3-1 (or the pseudogene TRBV3-2) and TRBJ2-1; D is perhaps TRBD2 (6 bases). The CDR3 is made up of 14 amino acids. Per germline, CDR1 LGHDT and CDR2 YNNKEL (reference sequence). V lost 5 bases to trimming and J lost 5 bases, with 13 bases between them. CDR3 bases: TGTGCCAGCAGCTCACGGCGGGATCACAATGAGCAGTTCTTC. Residues: CASSSRRDHNEQFF.

The rearrangement joins TRBV15 to TRBJ2-1, with D maybe TRBD2 (6 bases). Trimming removed 5 bases at V and 6 bases at J, with 17 bases between. Germline V CDR1 and CDR2: LNHNV, YYDKDF (reference sequence). The CDR3 is made up of 15 amino acids. The CDR3 sequence is CATSSFTGATNEQFF. The CDR3 DNA is TGTGCCACCAGCTCGTTTACGGGAGCAACCAATGAGCAGTTCTTC.

This chain links TRBV10-2 with TRBJ1-1; D gene uncertain. The CDR3 covers 14 residues. In germline, CDR1 is WSHSY, CDR2 SAAADI. Trimming stripped 3 bases from V and 0 bases from J, with 8 bases between. For the CDR3, the DNA is TGCGCCAGCAGTGAAGTGGCTGTGAACACTGAAGCTTTCTTT. It yields the protein CASSEVAVNTEAFF.